Included here is one T cell receptor (beta chain) sequence, with context. No cognate antigen has been identified for it. Base qualities are not recorded, but no much larger clone differs from it by a single base. The CDR3 regions of human TCRbeta chains were subjected to immunosequencing. The original methods were these. TCRs in the repertoires were compared against a reference library of SARS-CoV-2-specific TCRs that had been generated with the MIRA antigen-specificity platform. Breadth meant the fraction of unique TCRs that were SARS-CoV-2-associated, whereas depth meant the fraction of total T cells that were SARS-CoV-2-associated. Using the MIRA data, each spike-specific TCR was assigned both to the spike region to which the TCR was reactive and to a CD4 or CD8 class. Log10-transformed breadth and depth values were compared by one-way ANOVA with Sidak's multiple comparisons tests. The table was pulled from immuneACCESS by TCRdb, which kept in-frame rearrangements only. Such tables lose some clones; where checked, under half of the loss comes from unresolved V genes, and the rest has no known cause. The DNA was the basis for D and trimming; V, J and clone size are from that table. For this sample there are approximately 43,000 clones; about nine tenths appear just once. The ten most abundant clones make up 25% of the sample.

The data were obtained in a study of T cell responses to AZD1222 COVID-19 vaccine listed by TCRdb under 2021. For context, the study as a whole: A total of under 250 trial participants underwent TCR sequencing, of whom more than 200 had received two doses of AZD1222 and around 25 had received two doses of the MenACWY control vaccine. Trial participants were enrolled by age into 18-55, 56-69 and 70-plus year subgroups, with about 150, 27 and 61 TCR-sequenced participants respectively. What the research found in general, with its limitations: Epitopes outside the regions mutated in the B.1.351 and B.1.1.7 variants were reportedly recognized by nearly half of the unique spike-specific TCRs. Vaccine-associated CD4 TCRs spanned the whole spike protein, with dominant responses in regions 160-218 and 743-854. Participants were mostly white British, with more females than males. The authors suggested clonal diversity may have been underestimated. After two AZD1222 doses, both the breadth and the depth of spike-specific TCRs were significantly higher than at day 0 and than in MenACWY recipients. The 56-69-year group was small, and its depth increase did not reach significance, likely because of low power. Because no samples from the day 14 peak response were available, repertoires could be characterized only after the peak T cell response. Conclusions about previously exposed vaccinees were limited because only a handful of AZD1222 recipients were SARS-CoV-2 seropositive at baseline.

The time point label on this specimen signifies: about 28 days (+/-7) after the second vaccine dose. AZD1222 recipients with second doses at about 4 weeks or about 12 weeks were pooled, because spike-specific TCR depth and breadth did not differ between schedules. Vaccinee samples were obtained from the UK trials COV001 and COV002, which included a single-blind randomized controlled phase 2/3 trial of AZD1222 (ChAdOx1 nCoV-19) in healthy adults. For TCRbeta chain sequencing, PBMC samples from trial participants were taken at day 0 and at day 28 after the second dose. Trimming costs V 4 bases and J 0 bases, and their ends lie 10 bases apart. The CDR1 and CDR2 encoded by the germline V gene (reference sequence) are SGHNT and YYREEE. The CDR3, from cysteine to phenylalanine, totals 15 residues. Of the read, only the CDR3 DNA is kept; its 45 bases are in frame from base 1.

This clonotype was obtained from an adult who received the AZD1222 COVID-19 vaccine. The sequence links TRBV5-4 to TRBJ1-4; the D gene is unclear. The material sequenced was peripheral blood, taken 28 days after the second AZD1222 dose. This receptor has the CDR3 CASSREAATNEKLFF. The DNA is TGTGCCAGCAGCCGCGAGGCAGCAACTAATGAAAAACTGTTTTTT. Outside the CDR3, residues come from the reference TRBV5-4 and TRBJ1-4 proteins, so the full variable domain is: ETGVTQSPTHLIKTRGQQVTLRCSSQSGHNTVSWYQQALGQGPQFIFQYYREEENGRGNFPPRFSGLQFPNYSSELNVNALELDDSALYLCASSREAATNEKLFFGSGTQLSVL.